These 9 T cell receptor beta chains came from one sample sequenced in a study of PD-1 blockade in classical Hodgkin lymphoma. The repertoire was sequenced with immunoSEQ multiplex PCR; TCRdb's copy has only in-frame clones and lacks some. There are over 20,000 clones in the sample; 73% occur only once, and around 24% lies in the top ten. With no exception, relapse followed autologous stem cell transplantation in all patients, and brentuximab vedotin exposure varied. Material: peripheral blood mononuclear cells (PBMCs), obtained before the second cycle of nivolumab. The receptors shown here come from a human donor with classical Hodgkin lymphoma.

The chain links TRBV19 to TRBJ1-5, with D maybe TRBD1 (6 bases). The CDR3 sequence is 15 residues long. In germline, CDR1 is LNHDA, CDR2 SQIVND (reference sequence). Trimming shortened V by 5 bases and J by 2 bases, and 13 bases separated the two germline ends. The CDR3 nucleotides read TGTGCCAGTAGTGCCGAGGGGGTTGGCAATCAGCCCCAGCATTTT. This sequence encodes CASSAEGVGNQPQHF.

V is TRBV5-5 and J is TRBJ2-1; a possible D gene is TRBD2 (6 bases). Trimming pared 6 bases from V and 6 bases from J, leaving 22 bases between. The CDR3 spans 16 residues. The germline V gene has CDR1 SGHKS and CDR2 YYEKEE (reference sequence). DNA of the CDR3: TGTGCCAGCACCGCACAATGGGGCGGGGTGGTCAATGAGCAGTTCTTC. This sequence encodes CASTAQWGGVVNEQFF.

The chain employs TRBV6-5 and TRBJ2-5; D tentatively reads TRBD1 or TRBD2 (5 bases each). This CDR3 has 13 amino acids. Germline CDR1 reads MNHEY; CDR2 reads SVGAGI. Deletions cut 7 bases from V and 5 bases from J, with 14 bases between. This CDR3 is CASKRDRLETQYF. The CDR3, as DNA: TGTGCCAGCAAAAGGGACCGTCTGGAGACCCAGTACTTC.

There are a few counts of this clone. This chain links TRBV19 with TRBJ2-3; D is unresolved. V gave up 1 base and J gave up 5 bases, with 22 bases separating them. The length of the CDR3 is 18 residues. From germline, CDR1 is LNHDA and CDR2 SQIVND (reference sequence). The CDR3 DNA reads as TGTGCCAGTAGTATAGGGGTGTGGGTAGAAGACTCTAAAGATACGCAGTATTTT. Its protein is CASSIGVWVEDSKDTQYF. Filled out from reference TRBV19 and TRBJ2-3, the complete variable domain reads DGGITQSPKYLFRKEGQNVTLSCEQNLNHDAMYWYRQDPGQGLRLIYYSQIVNDFQKGDIAEGYSVSREKKESFPLTVTSAQKNPTAFYLCASSIGVWVEDSKDTQYFGPGTRLTVL.

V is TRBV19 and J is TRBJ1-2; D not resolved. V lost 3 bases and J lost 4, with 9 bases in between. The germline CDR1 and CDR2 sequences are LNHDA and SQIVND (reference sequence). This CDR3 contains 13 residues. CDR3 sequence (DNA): TGTGCCAGTAGTATGACCGGGTTCTATGGCTACACCTTC. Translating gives CASSMTGFYGYTF.

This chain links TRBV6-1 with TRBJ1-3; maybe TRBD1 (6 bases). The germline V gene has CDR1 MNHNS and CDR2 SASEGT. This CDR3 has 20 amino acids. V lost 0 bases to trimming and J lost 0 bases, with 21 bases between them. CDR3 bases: TGTGCCAGCAGTGAAGCTGCGTATCCGGGACATCTGAGCTCTGGAAACACCATATATTTT. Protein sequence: CASSEAAYPGHLSSGNTIYF.

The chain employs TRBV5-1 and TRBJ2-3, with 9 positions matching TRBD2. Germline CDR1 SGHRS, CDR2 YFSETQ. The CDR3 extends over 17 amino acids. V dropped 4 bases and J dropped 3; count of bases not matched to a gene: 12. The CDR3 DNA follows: TGCGCCAGCAGCCAGGGATTAGCGGGAGTCGCGACAGATACGCAGTATTTT. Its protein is CASSQGLAGVATDTQYF. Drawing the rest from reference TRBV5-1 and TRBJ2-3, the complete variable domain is KAGVTQTPRYLIKTRGQQVTLSCSPISGHRSVSWYQQTPGQGLQFLFEYFSETQRNKGNFPGRFSGRQFSNSRSEMNVSTLELGDSALYLCASSQGLAGVATDTQYFGPGTRLTVL.

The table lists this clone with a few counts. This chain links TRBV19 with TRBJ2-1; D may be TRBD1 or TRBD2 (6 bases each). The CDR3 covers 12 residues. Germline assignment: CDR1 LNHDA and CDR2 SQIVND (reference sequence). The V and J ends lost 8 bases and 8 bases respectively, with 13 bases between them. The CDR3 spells CASRRGVYEQFF. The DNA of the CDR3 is TGTGCCAGTCGGAGGGGGGTCTATGAGCAGTTCTTC.

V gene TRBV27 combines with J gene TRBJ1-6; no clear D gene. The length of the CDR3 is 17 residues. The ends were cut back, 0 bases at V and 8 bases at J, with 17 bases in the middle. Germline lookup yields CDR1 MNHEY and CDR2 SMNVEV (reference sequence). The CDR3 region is CASSLSPGSRWDSPLHF. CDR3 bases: TGTGCCAGCAGTTTATCCCCGGGTTCTCGGTGGGATTCACCCCTCCACTTT.